This T cell receptor beta chain was identified in a study of blood T cell repertoires in COVID-19. Study background: T cells, B-cell-depleted T cells, or PBMCs supplied cDNA or gDNA.

Seattle patients were enrolled while actively infected and followed longitudinally. The CDR3 runs to 15 residues. Germline CDR1 is MRHNA and CDR2 is SNTAGT. With 6 bases clipped from V and 8 bases from J, the junction kept 13 bases outside the gene matches. Authors' processing steps: Reference gene primer amplification yielded estimated nucleated cell counts. Clones were read by immunoSEQ multiplex PCR, and TCRdb kept only the in-frame ones, dropping some. The V and J calls and clone size come from that table; D and trimming were worked out from the DNA. The sample comprises over 200,000 clones, roughly 90% of which are singletons, and around 0.85% rests with the top ten.

This receptor was taken from a man between 60 and 75 years old with COVID-19, enrolled during active disease. The sequenced material came from peripheral blood. The V call is TRBV6-4, the J call TRBJ1-2, with TRBD1 matching over 9 bases. This CDR3 reads CASRDRGLSPVGYTF. The CDR3 region has the DNA TGTGCCAGCAGGGACAGGGGTCTCTCCCCTGTCGGCTACACCTTC.